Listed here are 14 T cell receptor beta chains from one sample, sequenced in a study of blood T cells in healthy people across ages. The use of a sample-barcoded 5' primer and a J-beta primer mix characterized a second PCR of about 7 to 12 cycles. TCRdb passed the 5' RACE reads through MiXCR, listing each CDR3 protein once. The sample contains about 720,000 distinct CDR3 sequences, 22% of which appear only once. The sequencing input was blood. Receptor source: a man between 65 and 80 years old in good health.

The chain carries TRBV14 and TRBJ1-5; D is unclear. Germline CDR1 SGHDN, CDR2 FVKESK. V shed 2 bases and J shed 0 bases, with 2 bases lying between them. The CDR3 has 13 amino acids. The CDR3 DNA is TGTGCCAGCAGCCAAAGTAGCAATCAGCCCCAGCATTTT. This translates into CASSQSSNQPQHF.

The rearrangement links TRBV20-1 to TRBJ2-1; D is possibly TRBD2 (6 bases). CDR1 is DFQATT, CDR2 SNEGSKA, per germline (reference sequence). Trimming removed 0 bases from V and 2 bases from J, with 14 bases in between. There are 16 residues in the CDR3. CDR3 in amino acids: CSARDWAGTAYNEQFF. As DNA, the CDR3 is TGCAGTGCTAGAGATTGGGCGGGGACGGCCTACAATGAGCAGTTCTTC.

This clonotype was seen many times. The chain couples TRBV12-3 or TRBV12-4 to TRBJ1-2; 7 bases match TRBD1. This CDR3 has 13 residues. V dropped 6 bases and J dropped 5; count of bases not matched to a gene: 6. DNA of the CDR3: TGTGCCAGCAGCCCTGACAGGGTTTATGGCTACACCTTC. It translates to CASSPDRVYGYTF.

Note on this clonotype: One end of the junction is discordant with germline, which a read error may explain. The DNA for the CDR3 is TGTGCCACCAGTGATCGTCGTGGGCACCACGAGACCCAGTACTTC. Protein: CATSDRRGHHETQYF. This chain connects TRBV24-1 to TRBJ2-5, with no clear D. From germline, CDR1 is KGHDR and CDR2 SFDVKD. CDR3 length equals 15 residues.

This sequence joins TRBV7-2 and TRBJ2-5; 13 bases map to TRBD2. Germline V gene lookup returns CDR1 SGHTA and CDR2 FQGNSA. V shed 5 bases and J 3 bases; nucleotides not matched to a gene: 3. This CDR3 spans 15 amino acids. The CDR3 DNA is TGTGCCAGCAGCCCACTAGCGGGGGGGGAAGAGACCCAGTACTTC. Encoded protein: CASSPLAGGEETQYF.

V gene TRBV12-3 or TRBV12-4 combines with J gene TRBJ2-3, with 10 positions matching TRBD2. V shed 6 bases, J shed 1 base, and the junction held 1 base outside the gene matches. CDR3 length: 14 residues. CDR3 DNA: TGTGCCAGCAGAGGGACTAGCGGCACAGATACGCAGTATTTT. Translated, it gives CASRGTSGTDTQYF.

CDR3 loop: CSAKTGLGSSYEQYF. Here the CDR3 DNA reads TGCAGTGCCAAGACGGGACTAGGAAGCTCCTACGAGCAGTACTTC. The gene calls are TRBV20-1 and TRBJ2-7; 8 bases map to TRBD2. CDR1 is DFQATT, CDR2 SNEGSKA, per germline (reference sequence). Trimming at V came to 6 bases and at J to 0 bases, leaving 10 bases not matched to a gene. This CDR3 comprises 15 residues.

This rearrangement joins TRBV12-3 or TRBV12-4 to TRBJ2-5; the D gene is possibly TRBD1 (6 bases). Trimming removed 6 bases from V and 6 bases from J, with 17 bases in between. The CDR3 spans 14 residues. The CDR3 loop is CASSSTGIVKTQYF. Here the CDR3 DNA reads TGTGCCAGCAGCTCAACAGGGATTGTCAAGACCCAGTACTTC.

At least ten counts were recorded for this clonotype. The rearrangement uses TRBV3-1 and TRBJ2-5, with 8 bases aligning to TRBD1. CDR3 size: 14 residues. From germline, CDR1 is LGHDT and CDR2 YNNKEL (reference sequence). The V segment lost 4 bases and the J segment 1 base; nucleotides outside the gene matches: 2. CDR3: CASSLQGVQETQYF. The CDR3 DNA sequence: TGTGCCAGCAGCCTACAGGGGGTCCAAGAGACCCAGTACTTC.

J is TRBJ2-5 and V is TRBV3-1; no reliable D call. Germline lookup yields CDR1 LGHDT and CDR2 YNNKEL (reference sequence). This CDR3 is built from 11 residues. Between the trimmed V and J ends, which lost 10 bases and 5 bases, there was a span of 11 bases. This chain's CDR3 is CATSGQETQYF. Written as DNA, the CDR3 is TGTGCCACCTCGGGTCAGGAGACCCAGTACTTC.

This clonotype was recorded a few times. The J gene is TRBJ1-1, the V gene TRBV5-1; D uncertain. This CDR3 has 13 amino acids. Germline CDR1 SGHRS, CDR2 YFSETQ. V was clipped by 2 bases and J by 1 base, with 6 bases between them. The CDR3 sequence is CASSFGKNTEAFF. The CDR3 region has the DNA TGCGCCAGCAGCTTCGGGAAGAACACTGAAGCTTTCTTT.

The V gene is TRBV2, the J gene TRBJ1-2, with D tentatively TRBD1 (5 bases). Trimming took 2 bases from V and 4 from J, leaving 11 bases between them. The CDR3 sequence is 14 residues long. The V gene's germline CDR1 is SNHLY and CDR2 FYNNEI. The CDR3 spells CASSEFTGSYGYTF. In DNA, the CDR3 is TGTGCCAGCAGTGAATTTACAGGATCCTATGGCTACACCTTC.

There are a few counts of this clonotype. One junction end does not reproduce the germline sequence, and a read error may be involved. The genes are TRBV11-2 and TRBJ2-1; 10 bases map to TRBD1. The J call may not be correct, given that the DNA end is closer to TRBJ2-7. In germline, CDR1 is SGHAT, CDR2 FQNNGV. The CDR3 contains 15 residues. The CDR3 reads CASSLEGQGFYEQYF. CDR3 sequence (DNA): TGTGCCAGCAGCCTAGAGGGACAGGGGTTTTACGAGCAGTACTTC.

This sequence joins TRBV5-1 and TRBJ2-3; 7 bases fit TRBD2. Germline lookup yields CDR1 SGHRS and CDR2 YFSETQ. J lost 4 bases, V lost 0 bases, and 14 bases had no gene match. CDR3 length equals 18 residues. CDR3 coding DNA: TGCGCCAGCAGCTTGGCTGGGAAAGCGGGGAGTCGTTCAGATACGCAGTATTTT. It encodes CASSLAGKAGSRSDTQYF.